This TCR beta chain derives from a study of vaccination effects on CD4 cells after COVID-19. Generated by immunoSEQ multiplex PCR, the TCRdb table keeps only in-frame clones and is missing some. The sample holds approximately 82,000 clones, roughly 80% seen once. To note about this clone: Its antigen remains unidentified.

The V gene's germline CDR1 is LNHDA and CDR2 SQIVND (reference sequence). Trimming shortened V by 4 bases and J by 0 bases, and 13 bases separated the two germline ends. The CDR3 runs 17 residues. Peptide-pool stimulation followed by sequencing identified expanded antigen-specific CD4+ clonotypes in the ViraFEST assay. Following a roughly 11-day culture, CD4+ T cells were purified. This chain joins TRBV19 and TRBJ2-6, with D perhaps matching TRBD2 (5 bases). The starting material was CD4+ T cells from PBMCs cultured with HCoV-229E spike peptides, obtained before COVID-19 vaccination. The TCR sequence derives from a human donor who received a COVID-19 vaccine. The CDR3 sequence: CASSTRTGFSGANVLTF. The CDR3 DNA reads TGTGCCAGTAGTACCAGGACGGGATTCTCTGGGGCCAACGTCCTGACTTTC. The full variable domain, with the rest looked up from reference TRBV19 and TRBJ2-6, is DGGITQSPKYLFRKEGQNVTLSCEQNLNHDAMYWYRQDPGQGLRLIYYSQIVNDFQKGDIAEGYSVSREKKESFPLTVTSAQKNPTAFYLCASSTRTGFSGANVLTFGAGSRLTVL.